This T cell receptor beta chain is drawn from a study of T cell responses to AZD1222 COVID-19 vaccine. In regard to this clone: The antigen remains undetermined.

Study results and limitations: No day 14 peak samples; only post-peak repertoires were characterized.

Method: immunoSEQ multiplex PCR; TCRdb's copy keeps in-frame clones and lacks some. The sample yields roughly 150,000 clones, approximately 91% seen once. V lost 3 bases and J lost 3, with 12 bases in between. The CDR3 totals 15 residues. Germline V gene lookup returns CDR1 KGHSH and CDR2 LQKENI. The sample in question was peripheral blood, obtained 28 days after the second AZD1222 dose. This TCR derives from an adult who received the AZD1222 COVID-19 vaccine. The J gene is TRBJ1-5, the V gene TRBV18, with D maybe TRBD1 (5 bases). DNA for the CDR3: TGTGCCAGCTCACCGGTTTCGGGGGTCAATCAGCCCCAGCATTTT. Translation: CASSPVSGVNQPQHF.